This TCR beta chain was documented in a study of identical twins. The table lists this clonotype with many counts. What it recognizes is unknown. The study's findings and limits: Twins' surplus sharing was weaker for beta out-of-frame sequences. Whereas memory repertoires showed no such difference, abundant cord blood beta clonotypes carried fewer insertions.

V was shortened by 5 bases and J by 2 bases, with 16 bases between the two germline ends. The CDR3 is 16 residues long. TCRdb re-called the 5' RACE reads through MiXCR, storing one row per CDR3 protein. The sample includes roughly 720,000 distinct CDR3 sequences, around a sixth of them seen just once. These same data were also listed under a study on T cells expressing NK-cell markers.

Sequenced material: PBMCs. The V gene is TRBV12-3 or TRBV12-4, the J gene TRBJ2-1; D unclear. The TCR originated in a woman aged 18-29 years in good health. The CDR3 loop reads CASSGPERNAYNEQFF. In DNA, the CDR3 is TGTGCCAGCAGTGGTCCAGAGCGTAATGCCTACAATGAGCAGTTCTTC.